A selection of T cell receptor beta chains follows, all from one sample in a study of naive and memory T cell subsets. TCRdb re-called the UMI-ligation and nested PCR reads through MiXCR, storing one row per CDR3 protein. The sample gives 130,000 or so distinct CDR3 sequences, 36% of which show up once; approximately 0.9% is in the top ten. Sequencing was done on a sample of central memory CD4+ T cells from blood. The receptors originated from a human donor in good health. Each CDR3 is given with its conserved first and last residue. A D gene is named only where the DNA matches it firmly. Clone size is given for some rows only: seen once, a few or many times, or a class if the clone is expanded.

j_call clone_size d_call v_call cdr3_nt cdr3_aa
TRBJ2-7 . TRBD2 TRBV29-1 TGCAGCGTTGGGGCGACGAGCGGGGGGAGCTCCTACGAGCAGTACTTC CSVGATSGGSSYEQYF
TRBJ2-3 . . TRBV30 TGTGCCTGGAGTGTCCATGGGGCAGATACGCAGTATTTT CAWSVHGADTQYF
TRBJ2-7 once . TRBV20-1 TGCAGTGCTGGGACGCAATCCTACGAGCAGTACTTC CSAGTQSYEQYF
TRBJ2-3 few TRBD2 TRBV6-9 TGTGCCAGCAGTTATCCGGGCGGGAGTTTAGATACGCAGTATTTT CASSYPGGSLDTQYF
TRBJ1-1 few . TRBV4-3 TGCGCCAGCAGCCAAGAACATGGCAGGGAAACTGAAGCTTTCTTT CASSQEHGRETEAFF
TRBJ1-4 many . TRBV12-3/TRBV12-4 TGTGCCAGCAGTTTAGGAGGGGCGGGTAATGAAAAACTGTTTTTT CASSLGGAGNEKLFF
TRBJ2-7 few . TRBV18 TGTGCCAGCTCACCAGTGCTACTAAGGAGCTCCTACGAGCAGTACTTC CASSPVLLRSSYEQYF
TRBJ2-3 few TRBD2 TRBV6-6 TGTGCCAGCAGTTACGGTGCGGGAGGGCTAGATACGCAGTATTTT CASSYGAGGLDTQYF
TRBJ2-3 few . TRBV6-5 TGTGCCAGCAGTTACTCGAGGGGATGGAGTGGCACAGATACGCAGTATTTT CASSYSRGWSGTDTQYF
TRBJ2-7 few TRBD2 TRBV28 TGTGCCAGCAGTTTACCTCCCGGGGGGAGGGCCTACGAGCAGTACTTC CASSLPPGGRAYEQYF
TRBJ1-2 . TRBD1 TRBV6-1 TGTGCCAGCAGTGAATTACAGGGGCACAGGGTCACCTTC CASSELQGHRVTF
TRBJ2-7 few TRBD2 TRBV28 TGTGCCAGCAGTTCCCCCGCGGGAGGGTCGGGCGAGCAGTACTTC CASSSPAGGSGEQYF
TRBJ2-5 . . TRBV2 TGTGCCAGCAGTGATAACAGCCAAGAGACCCAGTACTTC CASSDNSQETQYF
TRBJ2-7 . . TRBV14 TGTGCCAGCAGCCAAGATAGAGCGCGTAGCTCCTACGAGCAGTACTTC CASSQDRARSSYEQYF
TRBJ1-6 . TRBD1 TRBV5-1 TGCGCCAGCAGCTTGACCGGGACAGGGGGAGCACCCCTCCACTTT CASSLTGTGGAPLHF
TRBJ2-3 few . TRBV28 TGTGCCAGCAGCTTACCAAATCAGGGCACAGATACGCAGTATTTT CASSLPNQGTDTQYF
TRBJ2-7 . . TRBV3-1 TGTGCCAGCAGCCAAGTTAGGAGCTACGAGCAGTACTTC CASSQVRSYEQYF
TRBJ2-6 . . TRBV6-1 TGTGCCAGCAGTCCCTATGGGTTCTCTGGGGCCAACGTCCTGACTTTC CASSPYGFSGANVLTF
TRBJ2-2 . TRBD2 TRBV20-1 TGCAGTGCTAAGCGGGAGGTAGACACCGGGGAGCTGTTTTTT CSAKREVDTGELFF
TRBJ1-5 . . TRBV30 TGTGCCTGGAGTGTACTAGGGGGATTCAATCAGCCCCAGCATTTT CAWSVLGGFNQPQHF
TRBJ2-2 once . TRBV27 TGTGCCAGCAGCCCCTTAGCCGACATATCCGGGGAGCTGTTTTTT CASSPLADISGELFF
TRBJ2-7 . TRBD2 TRBV29-1 TGCAGCGTTTCTCCCATCGGGCGGGAGGGCGTAGGGCAGTACTTC CSVSPIGREGVGQYF
TRBJ2-7 many TRBD2 TRBV10-1 TGCGCCAGCAGTCCTAGCGGGACGTACGAGCAGTACTTC CASSPSGTYEQYF
TRBJ2-5 few . TRBV7-6 TGTGCCAGCAGCTACAACAGGGAGACCCAGTACTTC CASSYNRETQYF
TRBJ1-6 few . TRBV25-1 TGTGCCAGCAGTGGGGGACGGTTTAGGTCACCCCTCCACTTT CASSGGRFRSPLHF
TRBJ2-3 many . TRBV6-1 TGTGCCAGCAGTGAACAGCACGGAGTCACAGATACGCAGTATTTT CASSEQHGVTDTQYF
TRBJ2-1 . . TRBV1 TGCACCATAAAAGCGGGAGGGCCCTTCCCTGAGCAGTTCTTC CTIKAGGPFPEQFF
TRBJ2-3 . . TRBV20-1 TGCAGTGCTAGAGGGCCTACAGATACGCAGTATTTT CSARGPTDTQYF
TRBJ1-5 . . TRBV18 TGTGCCAGCTCACCCCCCGGCGGCTGGCCCCAGCATTTT CASSPPGGWPQHF
TRBJ1-1 once . TRBV5-5 TGTGCCAGCAGCCCCCGACAGAACCGAATGAACACTGAAGCTTTCTTT CASSPRQNRMNTEAFF
TRBJ2-1 . . TRBV7-8 TGTGCCATCCGTGAGGGGGAGGGCCCCTACAATGAGCAGTTCTTC CAIREGEGPYNEQFF
TRBJ2-5 . . TRBV27 TGTGCCAGCCACCCCGTGGGGGTGAAGACCCAGTACTTC CASHPVGVKTQYF
TRBJ1-4 few TRBD1 TRBV20-1 TGCAGTGCAAAGCCGGGACAGGGGCCAGGAAAACTGTTTTTT CSAKPGQGPGKLFF
TRBJ1-5 few . TRBV4-3 TGCGCCAGCAGCCAAGAGGGGGTGGGGCATCAGCCCCAGCATTTT CASSQEGVGHQPQHF
TRBJ1-2 few . TRBV6-6 TGTGCCAGCAGTTACGTGGAAGGGGCTAGTGGCTACACCTTC CASSYVEGASGYTF
TRBJ2-3 . TRBD2 TRBV7-2 TGTGCCAGCAGCTTAGTGGCTAGCGGGAGGACAGATACGCAGTATTTT CASSLVASGRTDTQYF
TRBJ2-3 once TRBD2 TRBV30 TGTGCCTGGACCCTTAGCGGGGGGAACACAGATACGCAGTATTTT CAWTLSGGNTDTQYF
TRBJ1-1 few TRBD1 TRBV20-1 TGCAGTGCTGGGACAGGGCTCGAGGCGGTAGCTTTCTTT CSAGTGLEAVAFF